The source of this T cell receptor beta chain is a study of PD-L1 blockade in urothelial cancer. Study context: Patients, treated from 2014 onward, received atezolizumab 1,200 mg intravenously every 3 weeks. Samples of blood were analyzed 3 weeks (second dose) and 6 weeks after treatment start. Whole-study results and caveats: Durable-benefit patients showed greater tumor-associated blood clone expansion at 3 weeks. Lower than median blood TCR clonality before treatment predicted better survival.

The table came from immunoSEQ multiplex PCR; TCRdb's copy has only in-frame clones and leaves some out. This sample carries roughly 51,000 clones, about 86% of them seen once, and the ten largest clones take 22%. For this clone: Its matching antigen is unknown.

Described time point: pretreatment peripheral blood. Germline-derived CDR1 and CDR2 are SGHAT and FQNNGV. CDR3 length: 16 amino acids. Trimming took 5 bases from V and 4 from J; bases not matched to a gene: 10. The TCR originated in a man in his 60s with urothelial cancer. The rearrangement joins TRBV11-2 to TRBJ1-2, with 10 bases fitting TRBD1. Here the sequenced sample was PBMCs, taken around atezolizumab (anti-PD-L1) treatment. The CDR3 loop reads CASSPVGTGEGYGYTF. DNA of the CDR3: TGTGCCAGCAGCCCAGTGGGGACAGGGGAAGGCTATGGCTACACCTTC.